Following are 27 T cell receptor beta chains from one sample sequenced in a study of T cell repertoires in cytomegalovirus infection. TCRdb reanalysed the reads using MiXCR and keeps one entry per CDR3 protein. The table has approximately 180,000 distinct CDR3 sequences, roughly 17% seen once; the top ten hold approximately 26%. The sequencing sample was made of CD8+ T cells from PBMCs. These TCRs come from a human donor in good health (CMV status not recorded). Some clones in this sample may be carry-over from other donors' samples.

This clonotype was seen only a few times. The gene calls are TRBV4-1 and TRBJ2-1; D possibly corresponds to TRBD2 (6 bases). The CDR3 covers 15 residues. The V and J ends lost 0 bases and 6 bases respectively, with 12 bases between them. CDR1 and CDR2 (germline): MGHRA, YSYEKL. The CDR3 protein is CASSQDPGEVNEQFF. CDR3 DNA sequence: TGCGCCAGCAGCCAAGATCCGGGGGAAGTCAATGAGCAGTTCTTC.

Only a few counts were recorded for this clonotype. The CDR3 nucleotides read TGTGCCAGCCCCCGGGAGACCGGGGAGCTGTTTTTT. Its translation is CASPRETGELFF. The V and J genes are TRBV7-9 and TRBJ2-2, with D possibly TRBD2 on 6 matching bases. V was trimmed by 8 bases and J by 5 bases, leaving 9 bases between them. The CDR3 is made up of 12 amino acids. CDR1 is SEHNR and CDR2 is FQNEAQ in the germline V gene (reference sequence).

The chain is built from TRBV12-3 or TRBV12-4 and TRBJ2-1, with TRBD2 identical over 12 bases. The V gene end was trimmed by 4 bases and the J gene end by 6 bases; junction bases not matched to a gene: 7. This CDR3 is built from 16 residues. This chain's CDR3 is CASSSVTSGGRNEQFF. As DNA, the CDR3 is TGTGCCAGCAGTTCCGTGACTAGCGGGGGCCGCAATGAGCAGTTCTTC.

This sequence joins TRBV9 and TRBJ2-2, with no clear D. CDR3 size: 13 residues. Germline V gene sequence: CDR1 SGDLS, CDR2 YYNGEE. V was cut by 6 bases and J by 4 bases, with 10 bases left in between. CDR3 in amino acids: CASTPDGTGELFF. CDR3 in DNA: TGTGCCAGCACCCCAGATGGCACCGGGGAGCTGTTTTTT.

The rearrangement joins TRBV7-9 to TRBJ2-1, with D unclear. The CDR3 contains 10 residues. Per the germline V gene, CDR1 is SEHNR and CDR2 is FQNEAQ (reference sequence). V gave up 2 bases and J gave up 10 bases, with 3 bases separating them. CDR3 region: CASSLTEQFF. In DNA, the CDR3 is TGTGCCAGCAGCTTAACCGAGCAGTTCTTC.

V usage is TRBV7-8 and J usage is TRBJ1-2; TRBD1 matches 8 bases. The CDR3 runs 12 residues. Germline V CDR1 and CDR2: SGHVS, FQNEAQ. The CDR3 nucleotides are TGTGCAACCAACGCAGGGGGCGATGGCTACACCTTC. It encodes CATNAGGDGYTF. Full variable domain (remainder filled in from reference TRBV7-8 and TRBJ1-2): GAGVSQSPRYKVAKRGQDVALRCDPISGHVSLFWYQQALGQGPEFLTYFQNEAQLDKSGLPSDRFFAERPEGSVSTLKIQRTQQEDSAVYLCATNAGGDGYTFGSGTRLTVV.

This clonotype was seen more than once but under ten times. The chain uses TRBV7-8 and TRBJ1-5; D is unclear. The germline gives CDR1 SGHVS, CDR2 FQNEAQ. The CDR3 runs 16 residues. Trimming pared 0 bases from V and 2 bases from J, leaving 11 bases between. CDR3 nucleotide sequence: TGTGCCAGCAGCTTAGCGCCCGATCTTGGCAATCAGCCCCAGCATTTT. This translates into CASSLAPDLGNQPQHF.

The chain has TRBV7-9 and TRBJ1-2; 7 bases are shared with TRBD1. The length of the CDR3 is 15 residues. V was pared by 4 bases and J by 4 bases, with 9 bases of the junction left unmatched. Germline CDR1 is SEHNR and CDR2 is FQNEAQ (reference sequence). The chain's CDR3 is CASSSRDSEAYGYTF. The CDR3 DNA reads TGTGCCAGCAGCTCCCGGGACAGCGAGGCCTATGGCTACACCTTC.

This clonotype was seen a few times. This chain joins TRBV6-5 and TRBJ1-2, with 8 bases matching TRBD1. Per germline, CDR1 MNHEY and CDR2 SVGAGI. The CDR3 has 14 amino acids. V shed 2 bases, J shed 6 bases, and the junction held 5 bases outside the gene matches. The CDR3 bases are TGTGCCAGCAGTTACGACAGGGGAAGTCATGGCTACACCTTC. Its protein is CASSYDRGSHGYTF.

The J gene is TRBJ2-7, the V gene TRBV12-3 or TRBV12-4, with D perhaps given as TRBD1 or TRBD2 (5 bases each). The CDR3 is 16 amino acids. Between the trimmed V and J ends, which lost 4 bases and 2 bases, there was a span of 18 bases. As DNA, the CDR3 is TGTGCCAGCAGTTGGAATCCGGGACGCCGACCCTACGAGCAGTACTTC. Its protein product is CASSWNPGRRPYEQYF.

The CDR3 DNA sequence: TGCAGTGCTAGAGGGGACCGTAGCACCTGGGAGACCCAGTACTTC. This gives the protein CSARGDRSTWETQYF. V usage is TRBV20-1 and J usage is TRBJ2-5; perhaps D is TRBD1 or TRBD2 (5 bases each). Trimming took 1 base from V and 5 from J, leaving 17 bases between them. CDR1 is DFQATT, CDR2 SNEGSKA, per germline (reference sequence). This CDR3 has 15 amino acids.

In this sample, this clonotype turned up a few times. The J gene is TRBJ2-7, the V gene TRBV7-2; possible D gene TRBD2, 5 bases. Germline V CDR1 and CDR2: SGHTA, FQGNSA. The CDR3 is made up of 15 amino acids. Trimming removed 5 bases from V and 6 bases from J, with 20 bases in between. The DNA of the CDR3 is TGTGCCAGCAGCCCAGAGGAACTAGAACTCCTCGAGCAGTACTTC. It yields the protein CASSPEELELLEQYF.

Only a few counts were recorded for this clonotype. This chain uses TRBV4-1 with TRBJ2-3, with TRBD1 identical over 7 bases. CDR1 is MGHRA and CDR2 is YSYEKL in the germline V gene. After removal of 4 bases from V and 1 base from J, the junction contained 8 bases not matched to a gene. This CDR3 has 16 residues. This chain's CDR3 is CASSLFGTGGTDTQYF. CDR3 DNA sequence: TGCGCCAGCAGCCTCTTCGGAACAGGGGGCACAGATACGCAGTATTTT.

The J gene is TRBJ2-3, the V gene TRBV10-3; 7 positions agree with TRBD1. J lost 0 bases, V lost 5 bases, and 8 bases had no gene match. The CDR3 has 16 residues. Germline loops: CDR1 ENHRY, CDR2 SYGVKD. The CDR3 bases are TGTGCCATCAGTAACATCTGGACAGGTAGCACAGATACGCAGTATTTT. Its protein product is CAISNIWTGSTDTQYF.

This clonotype was recorded many times. The rearrangement joins TRBV7-9 to TRBJ1-2, with no clear D. V gave up 4 bases and J gave up 12 bases, with 6 bases separating them. There are 9 residues in the CDR3. The germline gives CDR1 SEHNR, CDR2 FQNEAQ (reference sequence). CDR3 residues: CASSSSNTF. CDR3 DNA: TGTGCCAGCAGCTCCTCCAACACCTTC.

The chain combines TRBV28 with TRBJ2-3; 12 bases fit TRBD2. Looked up from germline, CDR1 is MDHEN and CDR2 is SYDVKM. V lost 4 bases and J lost 2; bases outside the gene matches: 4. The CDR3 extends over 16 amino acids. CDR3 in DNA: TGTGCCAGCAGTTCTCGGACTAGCGGGGTCACAGATACGCAGTATTTT. Translating it yields CASSSRTSGVTDTQYF. Full variable domain (outside the CDR3, taken from reference TRBV28 and TRBJ2-3): DVKVTQSSRYLVKRTGEKVFLECVQDMDHENMFWYRQDPGLGLRLIYFSYDVKMKEKGDIPEGYSVSREKKERFSLILESASTNQTSMYLCASSSRTSGVTDTQYFGPGTRLTVL.

V gene TRBV20-1 combines with J gene TRBJ1-5; D may be TRBD1 (6 bases). From germline, CDR1 is DFQATT and CDR2 SNEGSKA (reference sequence). V dropped 5 bases and J dropped 2 bases, with 13 bases sitting between them. This CDR3 comprises 14 residues. This CDR3 reads CSARTGFGNQPQHF. In DNA form, the CDR3 reads TGCAGTGCTCGAACAGGGTTTGGCAATCAGCCCCAGCATTTT.

This clonotype was seen only a few times. The J gene is TRBJ1-4, the V gene TRBV7-6; D uncertain. Trimming took off 5 bases at V and 6 bases at J, with 19 bases between the two ends. CDR1 is SGHVS, CDR2 FNYEAQ, per germline. The CDR3 covers 16 residues. The CDR3 loop is CASSGNPTHSDEKLFF. The CDR3 region has the DNA TGTGCCAGCAGCGGAAATCCAACCCACTCCGATGAAAAACTGTTTTTT.

The chain carries TRBV12-3 or TRBV12-4 and TRBJ2-1; D gene unclear. Trimming left V 3 bases short and J 8 bases short, with 11 bases between. The length of the CDR3 is 13 residues. CDR3 bases: TGTGCCAGCAGTTTGAGTAGCAGCCATGAGCAGTTCTTC. It translates to CASSLSSSHEQFF.

This clonotype has just a few counts. CDR3 in amino acids: CASSLVWRSSGGHYNEQFF. DNA of the CDR3: TGTGCCAGCAGCTTAGTTTGGAGAAGTAGCGGGGGCCATTACAATGAGCAGTTCTTC. The J gene is TRBJ2-1, the V gene TRBV7-2; 9 bases fit TRBD2. Germline V gene data show CDR1 as SGHTA and CDR2 as FQGNSA. The CDR3 is made up of 19 amino acids. The V and J ends lost 1 base and 4 bases, in that order; junction bases with no gene match: 14.

The CDR3 DNA sequence: TGTGCCAGCAGCCACAGTAGCGGGGTTTGGGGAGAGCAGTACTTC. This translates into CASSHSSGVWGEQYF. The chain has TRBV6-6 and TRBJ2-7; 8 bases agree with TRBD2. Germline-derived CDR1 and CDR2 are MNHNY and SVGAGI (reference sequence). This CDR3 has 15 residues. J gave up 7 bases and V 6 bases, and 14 bases lay outside the gene matches.

This clonotype was counted between two and nine times. The rearrangement uses TRBV30 and TRBJ2-1, with 12 bases fitting TRBD2. This CDR3 is built from 14 residues. CDR1 is GTSNPN and CDR2 is SVGIG in the germline V gene (reference sequence). J lost 5 bases, V lost 1 base, and 0 bases had no gene match. Here the CDR3 DNA reads TGTGCCTGGAGTGGACTAGCGGGGGACAATGAGCAGTTCTTC. Protein sequence: CAWSGLAGDNEQFF.

The rearrangement uses TRBV4-1 and TRBJ2-1; D gene unclear. Germline V CDR1 and CDR2: MGHRA, YSYEKL. The CDR3 is 15 amino acids. V shed 1 base and J shed 7 bases, with 14 bases lying between them. The CDR3 nucleotides read TGCGCCAGCAGCCAAGTTGTGGCAGATGCGAATGAGCAGTTCTTC. It yields the protein CASSQVVADANEQFF.

This clonotype has just a few counts. V usage is TRBV9 and J usage is TRBJ2-6; 9 nucleotides line up with TRBD1. The germline V gene has CDR1 SGDLS and CDR2 YYNGEE. The ends lost 3 bases at V and 2 bases at J; junction bases unmatched: 12. The CDR3 covers 19 residues. The CDR3 spells CASSAGQGRERAGANVLTF. The CDR3 DNA follows: TGTGCCAGCAGCGCGGGACAGGGAAGGGAAAGAGCTGGGGCCAACGTCCTGACTTTC.

Written as DNA, the CDR3 is TGCAGCGTTGAAGCTCTTACGATAGCAGATACGCAGTATTTT. Translated, it gives CSVEALTIADTQYF. This rearrangement joins TRBV29-1 to TRBJ2-3; D gene uncertain. The ends were cut back, 1 base at V and 4 bases at J, with 12 bases in the middle. There are 14 residues in the CDR3. Germline lookup yields CDR1 SQVTM and CDR2 ANQGSEA.

The V gene is TRBV4-1, the J gene TRBJ2-7, with D tentatively TRBD1 or TRBD2 (5 bases each). The CDR3 covers 14 residues. V was shortened by 0 bases and J by 4 bases, with 10 bases between the two germline ends. In germline, CDR1 is MGHRA, CDR2 YSYEKL. The DNA for the CDR3 is TGCGCCAGCAGCCAAGAAAGGGGAGTGTACGAGCAGTACTTC. Its protein product is CASSQERGVYEQYF.

The chain joins TRBV6-2 or TRBV6-3 to TRBJ2-2; 12 nucleotides match TRBD1. The CDR3 extends over 17 amino acids. The V gene's germline CDR1 is MNHEY and CDR2 SVGEGT. V lost 7 bases to trimming and J lost 3 bases; unmatched junction nucleotides: 9. CDR3 DNA sequence: TGTGCCAGCACCACCCGGGACAGGGGGCTCGACACCGGGGAGCTGTTTTTT. This codes for CASTTRDRGLDTGELFF.